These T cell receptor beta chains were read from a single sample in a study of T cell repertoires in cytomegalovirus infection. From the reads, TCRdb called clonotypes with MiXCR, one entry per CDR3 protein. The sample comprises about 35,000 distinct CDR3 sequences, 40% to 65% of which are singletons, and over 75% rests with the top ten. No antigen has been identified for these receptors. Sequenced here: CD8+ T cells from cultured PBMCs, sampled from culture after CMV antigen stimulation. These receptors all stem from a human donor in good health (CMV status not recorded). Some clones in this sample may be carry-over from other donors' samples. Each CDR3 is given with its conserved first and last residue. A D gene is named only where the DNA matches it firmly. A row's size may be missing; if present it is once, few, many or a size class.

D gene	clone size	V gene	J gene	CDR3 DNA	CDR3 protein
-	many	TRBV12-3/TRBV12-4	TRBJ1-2	TGTGCCAGCAGCTTCACTAACTATCACCCCTATGGCTACACCTTC	CASSFTNYHPYGYTF
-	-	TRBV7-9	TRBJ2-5	TGTGCCAGCAGCCCAGTCGCCCAAGAGACCCAGTACTTC	CASSPVAQETQYF
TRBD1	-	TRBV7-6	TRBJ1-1	TGTGCCAGCAGCTTAGTAGGGACAGGGGGCACTGAAGCTTTCTTT	CASSLVGTGGTEAFF
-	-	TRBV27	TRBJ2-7	TGTGCCAGCAGTTTGGGCCCGAATGGTGCCTACGAGCAGTACTTC	CASSLGPNGAYEQYF
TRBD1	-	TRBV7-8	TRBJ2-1	TGTGCCAGCAGTTTGACAGGGAACCCCTACAATGAGCAGTTCTTC	CASSLTGNPYNEQFF
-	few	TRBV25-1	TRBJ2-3	TGTGCCAGCAGTGAGGGGCTAGCGAAGGGGGCAGATACGCAGTATTTT	CASSEGLAKGADTQYF
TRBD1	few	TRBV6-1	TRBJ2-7	TGTGCCAGCAGTGCCTCCGGGACAGGGGGTTACGAGCAGTACTTC	CASSASGTGGYEQYF
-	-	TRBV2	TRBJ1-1	TGTGCCAGCTGGGGGGGTGGGCCACAAGCTCTAATGAACACTGAAGCTTTCTTT	CASWGGGPQALMNTEAFF
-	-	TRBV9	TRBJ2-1	TGTGCCAGCAGCGTAAACAATGAGCAGTTCTTC	CASSVNNEQFF
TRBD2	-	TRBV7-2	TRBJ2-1	TGTGCCAGCACCTTCCCATGGGAGGGAGTTAACTACAATGAGCAGTTCTTC	CASTFPWEGVNYNEQFF
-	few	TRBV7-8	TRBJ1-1	TGTGCCAGCAGCGGCTTGGAGGGAAACACTGAAGCTTTCTTT	CASSGLEGNTEAFF
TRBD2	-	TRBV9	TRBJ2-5	TGTGCCAGCAGCACTAGCGGGCGGGCGTCAGAGGCCCAGTACTTC	CASSTSGRASEAQYF
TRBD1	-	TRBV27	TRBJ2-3	TGTGCCAGCAGTTTATCAGTTAGAAGGGGGCGAAGCACAGATACGCAGTATTTT	CASSLSVRRGRSTDTQYF
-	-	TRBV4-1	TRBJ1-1	TGCGCCAGCAGCCAAGAAACAGAGATGAACACTGAAGCTTTCTTT	CASSQETEMNTEAFF
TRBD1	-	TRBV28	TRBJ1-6	TGTGCCAGCAGTCCTCCGGGACAGGGGTATTCACCCCTCCACTTT	CASSPPGQGYSPLHF
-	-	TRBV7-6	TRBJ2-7	TGTGCCAGCAGCCCAGGGGCCAGGTGGTACGAGCAGTACTTC	CASSPGARWYEQYF
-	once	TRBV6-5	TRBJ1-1	TGTGCCAGCAGTGATTTATTGTCCGGGGATAAGGGCACTGAAGCTTTCTTT	CASSDLLSGDKGTEAFF
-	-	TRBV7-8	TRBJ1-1	TGTGCCAGCAGCCAATGGAAGCTAAGGGGGAACACTGAAGTTTTCTTT	CASSQWKLRGNTEVFF
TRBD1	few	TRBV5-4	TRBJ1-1	TGTGCCAGCAGCTTGGAACAGGGGGGGAACACTGAAGCTTTCTTT	CASSLEQGGNTEAFF
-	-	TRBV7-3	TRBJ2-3	TGTGCCAGCAGCTTAACGGGCCCCGCGGATACGCAGTATTTT	CASSLTGPADTQYF
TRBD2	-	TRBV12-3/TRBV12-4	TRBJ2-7	TGTGCCAGTACTGAAGCGGGACTCTACGAGCAGTACTTC	CASTEAGLYEQYF
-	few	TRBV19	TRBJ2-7	TGTGCCAGTAGTCTCCAGAGCTCCTACGAGCAGTACTTC	CASSLQSSYEQYF
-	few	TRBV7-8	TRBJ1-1	TGTGCCAGCAGCCCACTTTTGTCTCTTCGTACTGAAGCTTTCTTT	CASSPLLSLRTEAFF
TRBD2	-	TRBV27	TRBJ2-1	TGTGCCAGCAGGACTAGCGGATCGAACAATGAGCAGTTCTTC	CASRTSGSNNEQFF
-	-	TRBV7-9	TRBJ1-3	TGTGCCAGCAGCCTCCCGGGCGCTGGAAACACCATATATTTT	CASSLPGAGNTIYF
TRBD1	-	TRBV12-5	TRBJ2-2	TGTGCTAGTGGTTTGGTAGTCAGGGGGCCCACCGGGGAGCTGTTTTTT	CASGLVVRGPTGELFF
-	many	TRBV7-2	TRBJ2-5	TGTGCCAGCAGCTCGCCGGGACGGCAAGAGACCCAGTACTTC	CASSSPGRQETQYF
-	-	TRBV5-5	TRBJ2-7	TGTGCCAGCAGCTTGGACAGTTCAATTTACGAGCAGTACTTC	CASSLDSSIYEQYF
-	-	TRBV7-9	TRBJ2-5	TGTGCCAGCCGGTCCGGTACGACTCGGGAGACCCAGTACTTC	CASRSGTTRETQYF
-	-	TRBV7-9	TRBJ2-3	TGTGCCAGCAGCTTATCTACTTTTGGAGACAGTTCGAGCACAGATACGCAGTATTTT	CASSLSTFGDSSSTDTQYF
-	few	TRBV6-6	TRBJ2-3	TGTGCCAGCAGTTACGGAATTACAGATACGCAGTATTTT	CASSYGITDTQYF
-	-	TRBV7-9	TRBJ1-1	TGTGCCAGCAGCTATAGCAATGAAGCTTTCTTT	CASSYSNEAFF
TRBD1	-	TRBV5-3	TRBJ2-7	TGTGCCAGCACCTCCGGACAGGGTGGCTCCTACGAGCAGTACTTC	CASTSGQGGSYEQYF
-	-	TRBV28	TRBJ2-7	TGTGCCAGCAGTTTTGAAGGGACATCCCCCTCCTACGAGCAGTACTTC	CASSFEGTSPSYEQYF
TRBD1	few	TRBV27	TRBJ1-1	TGTGCCAGCAGTACCTACGACAGGGGAAGGAACACTGAAGCTTTCTTT	CASSTYDRGRNTEAFF
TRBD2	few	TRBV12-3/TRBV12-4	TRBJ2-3	TGTGCCAGCAGTTTAAAGACTAGCGGGAGGGGCCCAGATACGCAGTATTTT	CASSLKTSGRGPDTQYF
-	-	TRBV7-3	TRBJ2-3	TGTGCCAGCAGCTCCGACGGACTTTTTTATGCCCCAGATACGCAGTATTTT	CASSSDGLFYAPDTQYF
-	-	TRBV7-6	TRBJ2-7	TGTGCCAGCGGCCCGGACAGTTCCTACGAGCAGTACTTC	CASGPDSSYEQYF
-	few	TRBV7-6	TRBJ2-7	TGTGCCAGCAGTGACCGGGACATTGGGCACTACGAGCAGGACTTC	CASSDRDIGHYEQDF
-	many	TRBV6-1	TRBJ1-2	TGTGCCAGCAGTGAAGACGAGGGAAGCTATGGCTACACCTTC	CASSEDEGSYGYTF
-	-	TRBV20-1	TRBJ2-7	TGCAGTGGAGGGACATACGACATGTTCTCCTACGAGCAGTACTTC	CSGGTYDMFSYEQYF
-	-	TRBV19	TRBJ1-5	TGTGCCAGTAACCCCCTCGGGGAGGGTCAGCCCCAGCATTTT	CASNPLGEGQPQHF
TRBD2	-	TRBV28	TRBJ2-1	TGTGCCAGCAGTCCGCTAGGGACTAGCGGGACAATCTACAATGAGCAGTTCTTC	CASSPLGTSGTIYNEQFF
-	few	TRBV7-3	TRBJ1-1	TGTGCCAGCACCCCGGGGGGTGGGGGGCCAGCTTTCTTT	CASTPGGGGPAFF
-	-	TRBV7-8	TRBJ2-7	TGTGCCAGCAGCTTAGCGTTGGGGGAGCGTTCCTACGAGCAGTACTTC	CASSLALGERSYEQYF
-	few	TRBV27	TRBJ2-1	TGTGCCAGCAGTTTATCGAATTGGGACAACTACAATGAGCAGTTCTTC	CASSLSNWDNYNEQFF
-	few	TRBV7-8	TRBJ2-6	TGTGCCAGCAGCTTAGTTGCTGGGTTCCTCAACGTCCTGACTTTC	CASSLVAGFLNVLTF
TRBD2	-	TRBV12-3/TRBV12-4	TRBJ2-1	TGTGCCAGCAGTTTTAGCGGGGCCAATGAGCAGTTCTTC	CASSFSGANEQFF
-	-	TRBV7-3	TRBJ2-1	TGTGCCAGCAGCATGGACAGTCAGGGCAATGAGCAGTTCTTC	CASSMDSQGNEQFF
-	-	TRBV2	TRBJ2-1	TGTGCCAGCAGTACTCGCGTGCGGGCAGGGTTCTTC	CASSTRVRAGFF
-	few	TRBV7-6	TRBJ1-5	TGTGCCAGCAGCTTAGGCGCGGGGACAAGCAATCAGCCCCAGCATTTT	CASSLGAGTSNQPQHF
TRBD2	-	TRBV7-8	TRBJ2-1	TGTGCCAGCAGCTCCAAACTAGCGGGAGAAATGTACTACAATGAGCAGTTCTTC	CASSSKLAGEMYYNEQFF
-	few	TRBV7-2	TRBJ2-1	TGTGCCAGCAGCTTAAGAGGGACTCGCTATTGGGACAATGAGCAGTTCTTC	CASSLRGTRYWDNEQFF
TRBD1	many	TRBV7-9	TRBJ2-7	TGTGCCAGCAGCCCCTCGGACAGGAATTACGAGCAGTACTTC	CASSPSDRNYEQYF
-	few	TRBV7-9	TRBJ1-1	TGTGCCAGCAGCACCCGGAGGGGCGCTCGGAACACTGAAGCTTTCTTT	CASSTRRGARNTEAFF